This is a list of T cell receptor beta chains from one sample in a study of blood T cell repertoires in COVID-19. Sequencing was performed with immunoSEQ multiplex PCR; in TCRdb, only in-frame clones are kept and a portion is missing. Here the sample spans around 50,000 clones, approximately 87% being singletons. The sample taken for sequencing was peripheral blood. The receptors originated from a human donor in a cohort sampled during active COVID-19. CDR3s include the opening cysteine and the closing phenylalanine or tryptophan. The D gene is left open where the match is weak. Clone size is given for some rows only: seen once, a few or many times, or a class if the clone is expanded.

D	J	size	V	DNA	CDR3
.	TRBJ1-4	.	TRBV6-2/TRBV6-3	TGTGCCAGCAGTAACCCCCTCCGGTGGGAGGATGGAGAAAAACTGTTTTTT	CASSNPLRWEDGEKLFF
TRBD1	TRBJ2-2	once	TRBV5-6	TGTGCCAGCAGCTTGGGTAGGGGGCAGCTTTCCGGGGAGCTGTTTTTT	CASSLGRGQLSGELFF
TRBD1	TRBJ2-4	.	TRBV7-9	TGTGCCAGCAGCTTAAACAGGGGGGACATTCAGTACTTC	CASSLNRGDIQYF
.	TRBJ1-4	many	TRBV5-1	TGCGCCAGCAGCGTTACAGGGCTGAGAGAAAAACTGTTTTTT	CASSVTGLREKLFF
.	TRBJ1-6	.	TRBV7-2	TGTGCCAGCAGCTTGGGAGTACCTAATTCACCCCTCCACTTT	CASSLGVPNSPLHF
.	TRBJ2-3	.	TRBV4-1	TGCGCCAGCAGCCTTTCTGCGGGGGCTAGCACAGATACGCAGTATTTT	CASSLSAGASTDTQYF
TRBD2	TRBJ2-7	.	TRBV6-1	TGTGCCAGCAGTGAACAGCGAGCGGGGCGTTCCTACGAGCAGTACTTC	CASSEQRAGRSYEQYF
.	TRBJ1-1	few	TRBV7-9	TGTGCCAGCAGCGCCGACGGAGCCGAAGCTTTCTTT	CASSADGAEAFF
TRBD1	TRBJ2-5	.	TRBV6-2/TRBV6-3	TGTGCCAGCAGTTCTTGGGACAGCTCGTACCAAGAGACCCAGTACTTC	CASSSWDSSYQETQYF
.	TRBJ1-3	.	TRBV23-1	TGCGCCAGCAGCTTCAGGATCGCCTCTGGAAACACCATATATTTT	CASSFRIASGNTIYF
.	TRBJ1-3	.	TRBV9	TGTGCCAGCAGCGGGGCCGTGTCCTCTGGAAACACCATATATTTT	CASSGAVSSGNTIYF
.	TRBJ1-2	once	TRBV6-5	TGTGCCAGCCAAGGGGAGGGAGATGGCTACACCTTC	CASQGEGDGYTF
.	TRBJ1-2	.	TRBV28	TGTGCCAGCAGCCTCCCCGGGGGGGGGCGGAATGGCTACACCTTC	CASSLPGGGRNGYTF
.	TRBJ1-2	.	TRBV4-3	TGCGCCAGCAGCCAAGAGTTGTGGGAGCGCTACACCTTC	CASSQELWERYTF
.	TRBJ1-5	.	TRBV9	TGTGCCAGCAGCTCGACAGATAGCAATCAGCCCCAGCATTTT	CASSSTDSNQPQHF
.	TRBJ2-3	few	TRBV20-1	TGCAGTGCTAGTTGGGGGGGCAGCACAGATACGCAGTATTTT	CSASWGGSTDTQYF
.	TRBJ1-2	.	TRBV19	TGTGCCAGTAGTATCGTCCGGCAGGATGGCTACACCTTC	CASSIVRQDGYTF
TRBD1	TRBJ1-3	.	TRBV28	TGTGCCAGCAGTTTTGGGACAGAATTCTCTGGAAACACCATATATTTT	CASSFGTEFSGNTIYF
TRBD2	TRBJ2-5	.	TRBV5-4	TGTGCCAGCAGCTTGAGATTAGCGGGGGGAGAGACCCAGTACTTC	CASSLRLAGGETQYF
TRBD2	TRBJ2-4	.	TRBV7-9	TGTGCCAGCAGCTTCGAGCGGGACGGTCTCCACATTCAGTACTTC	CASSFERDGLHIQYF
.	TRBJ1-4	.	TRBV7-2	TGTGCCAGCAGCCCGAGGGTTGCCTCAACTAATGAAAAACTGTTTTTT	CASSPRVASTNEKLFF
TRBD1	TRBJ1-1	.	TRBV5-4	TGTGCCAGCAGCGACAGGGGAAACGCCGTTGAAGCTTTCTTT	CASSDRGNAVEAFF
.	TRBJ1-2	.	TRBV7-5	TGTGTCAGAAGTCCAGGGACAGGGGGCAGTGAGTTGGTTGGCTACACCTTC	CVRSPGTGGSELVGYTF
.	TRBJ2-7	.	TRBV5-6	TGTGCCAGCAGCTTGGGGGGGTTAGCGGCTTCCTACGAGCAGTACTTC	CASSLGGLAASYEQYF
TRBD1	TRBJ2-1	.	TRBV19	TGTGCCAGTAGTGTCGGACAGGGATTAGGTGAGCAGTTCTTC	CASSVGQGLGEQFF
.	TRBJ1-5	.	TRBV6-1	TGTGCCAGCAGTGAGAGCACAGGGCGCAGTGAGCCCCAGCATTTT	CASSESTGRSEPQHF
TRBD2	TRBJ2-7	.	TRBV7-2	TGTGCCAGCAGCGCTGGACTAGCGGGGTCCTACGAGCAGTACTTC	CASSAGLAGSYEQYF
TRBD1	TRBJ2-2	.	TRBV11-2	TGTGCCAGCAGCGCCCGGCAGGGGGCGGGCACCGGGGAGCTGTTTTTT	CASSARQGAGTGELFF
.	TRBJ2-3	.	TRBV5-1	TGCGCCAGCAGCTTACCGGGAGACACAGATACGCAGTATTTT	CASSLPGDTDTQYF
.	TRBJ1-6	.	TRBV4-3	TGCGCCAGCAGCCGCGGGGATAGTGGACCCCTCCACTTT	CASSRGDSGPLHF
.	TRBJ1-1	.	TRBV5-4	TGTGCCAGCAGCTTGGGAGAGGTGAACACTGAAGCTTTCTTT	CASSLGEVNTEAFF
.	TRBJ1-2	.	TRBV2	TGTGCCAGCAGTGGTCAATTAGACTATGGCTACACCTTC	CASSGQLDYGYTF
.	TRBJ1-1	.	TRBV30	TGTGCCTGGAGAAGGACATTCGGGGGGGACACTGAAGCTTTCTTT	CAWRRTFGGDTEAFF
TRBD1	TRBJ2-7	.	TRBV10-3	TGTGCCACTCAGCAAGGGACAGGCTCGTCTAACGAGCAGTACTTC	CATQQGTGSSNEQYF
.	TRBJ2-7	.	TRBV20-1	TGCAGTGCTAGTTCAGCCTACGAGCAGTACTTC	CSASSAYEQYF
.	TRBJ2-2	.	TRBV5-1	TGCGCCAGCAGATCAGGGGGGACGAACACCGGGGAGCTGTTTTTT	CASRSGGTNTGELFF
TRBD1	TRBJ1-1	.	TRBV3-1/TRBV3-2	TGTGCCAGCGGGGGACAGGGGGCCGTCGCTGAAGCTTTCTTT	CASGGQGAVAEAFF
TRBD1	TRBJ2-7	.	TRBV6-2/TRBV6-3	TGTGCCAGCAGTAAGCTCTGGACAGGGAGCGAGCAGTACTTC	CASSKLWTGSEQYF
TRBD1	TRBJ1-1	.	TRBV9	TGTGCCAGCAGCGTAGGGACAGGCCCGAACACTGAAGCTTTCTTT	CASSVGTGPNTEAFF
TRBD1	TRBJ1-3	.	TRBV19	TGTGCCAGTAGTATCGGGTCGACAGGGACTGGAAACACCATATATTTT	CASSIGSTGTGNTIYF
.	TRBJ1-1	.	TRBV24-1	TGTGCCACCAGTGATAGAGGTGGGAACACTGAAGCTTTCTTT	CATSDRGGNTEAFF